The TCR beta chain under discussion was sequenced for a study of cytomegalovirus exposure and HLA in healthy donors. Study-wide context: The roughly 120 million unique TCR beta sequences, from 150 million to 200 million T cells, were found by an earlier analysis. Study results and caveats: Earlier analysis looked at TCR beta V segments, and most were productive about 90% or about 30% of the time.

Turning to this clone: The antigen is unknown.

CDR3 size: 13 residues. CDR1 is SGDLS, CDR2 YYNGEE, per germline. V lost 4 bases to trimming and J lost 0 bases, with 7 bases between them. Primers for the PCR totalled 60 Vbeta and 13 Jbeta. The assay was immunoSEQ multiplex PCR, and TCRdb's table has in-frame clones only and misses some. The sample lists about 170,000 clones; 80% to 90% were seen once. The TCR comes from a man aged 30-40 years in good health and CMV-seropositive. The chain employs TRBV9 and TRBJ1-2; D remains ambiguous. Sequenced sample: PBMCs. CDR3 protein: CASSRGANYGYTF. The CDR3 bases are TGTGCCAGCAGCCGCGGAGCTAACTATGGCTACACCTTC.